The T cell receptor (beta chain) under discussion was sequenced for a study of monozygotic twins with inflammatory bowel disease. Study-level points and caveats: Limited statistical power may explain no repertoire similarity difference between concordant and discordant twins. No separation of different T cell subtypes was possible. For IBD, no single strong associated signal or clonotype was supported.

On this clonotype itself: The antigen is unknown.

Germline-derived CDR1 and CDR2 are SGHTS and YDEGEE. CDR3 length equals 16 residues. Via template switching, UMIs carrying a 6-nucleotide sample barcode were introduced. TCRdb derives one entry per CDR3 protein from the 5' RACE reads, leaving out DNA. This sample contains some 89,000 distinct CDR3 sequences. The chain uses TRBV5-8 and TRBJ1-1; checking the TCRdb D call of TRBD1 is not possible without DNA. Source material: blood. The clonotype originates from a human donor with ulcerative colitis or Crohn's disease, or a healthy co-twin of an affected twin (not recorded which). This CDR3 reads CASSSEGQATYTEAFF. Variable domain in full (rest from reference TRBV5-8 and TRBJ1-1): EAGVTQSPTHLIKTRGQQATLRCSPISGHTSVYWYQQALGLGLQFLLWYDEGEERNRGNFPPRFSGRQFPNYSSELNVNALELEDSALYLCASSSEGQATYTEAFFGQGTRLTVV.